This is a list of T cell receptor beta chains from one sample in a study of T-cell memory formation after mild COVID-19. Each CDR3 protein gets one entry after TCRdb re-called the 5' RACE reads with MiXCR. The table shows roughly 450,000 distinct CDR3 sequences, with about 20% occurring only once. Sequenced: PBMCs or a T cell subset sorted from them (not recorded which). These receptors were collected from an adult woman who had mild COVID-19 (a few samples of this study predate the infection). Cell type and time point are not known. Each CDR3 is given without its conserved first and last residue. D genes are given only for firm matches.

TRBJ2-7 | NA | TRBV20-1 | SARGAAGEQY
TRBJ2-3 | NA | TRBV7-6 | ASSPGPGPDTQY
TRBJ2-5 | NA | TRBV4-2 | ASSRNRGGRETQY
TRBJ2-1 | TRBD2 | TRBV20-1 | SASSLAGGIYNEQF
TRBJ2-6 | TRBD2 | TRBV25-1 | ASSEAGRRPSGANVLT
TRBJ2-3 | TRBD2 | TRBV9 | ASSVASGGARTDTQY
TRBJ1-2 | NA | TRBV11-2 | ASSRSFADTNYGYT
TRBJ2-2 | NA | TRBV20-1 | SARGIGDVNTGELF
TRBJ2-3 | NA | TRBV5-6 | ASSGSSARGDTQY
TRBJ1-1 | NA | TRBV24-1 | ATSDDWGTEAF
TRBJ2-6 | NA | TRBV20-1 | SANHQGGSGANVLT
TRBJ2-1 | NA | TRBV18 | ASSPPPASFKDEQF
TRBJ2-7 | TRBD2 | TRBV5-5 | ASSLATQLAGGREQY
TRBJ2-1 | TRBD1 | TRBV7-9 | ASTQPGQPNNEQF
TRBJ2-1 | TRBD2 | TRBV6-5 | ASSYSGGRYNEQF
TRBJ2-2 | NA | TRBV6-4 | ASSDSTTGELF
TRBJ2-2 | NA | TRBV5-1 | ASSLESPRPGGELI
TRBJ2-1 | NA | TRBV20-1 | SAKPDVRASNWNEQF
TRBJ2-7 | NA | TRBV29-1 | SVEVLVQGNGINGQY
TRBJ1-4 | NA | TRBV6-6 | ASSYRLSQQGGRSNEKLF
TRBJ1-2 | TRBD1 | TRBV7-3 | ASSLKGTETL
TRBJ1-2 | TRBD1 | TRBV29-1 | SVQDRGGDGYT
TRBJ1-4 | NA | TRBV5-1 | ASSLAQGKGEKLF
TRBJ2-2 | TRBD1 | TRBV15 | ATSRDRRTGNTGELF
TRBJ1-2 | TRBD1 | TRBV27 | ASSLAPTGGWGYT
TRBJ2-7 | TRBD2 | TRBV7-8 | ASSALGLAEAYEQY
TRBJ1-2 | NA | TRBV21-1 | ASSKDDRGLVDYGYT